One sample yielded the 8 T cell receptor beta chains listed below, sequenced in a study of tissue T cells after allogeneic stem cell transplantation. The time point denotes: mouse harvest day 14 after allogeneic transplant. Each mouse received 10^7 T-cell-depleted marrow cells plus 10^6 splenic CD5+ T cells by tail vein. The protocol was immunoSEQ multiplex PCR, while the TCRdb copy is restricted to in-frame clones and leaves out a portion. This sample carries almost 7,000 clones, roughly 32% of them seen once, and the ten largest clones take 5% to 8%. Sequenced: skin. Receptors originate from a female BALB/c mouse given C57BL/6 T cells with graft-versus-host disease after an allogeneic hematopoietic cell transplant.

Relative to its sample, this clone is medium-sized. The germline and genes are mouse ones. The CDR3 extends 1 residue past the end of the read, so its final part is completed from the germline J gene. This chain connects TRBV13-1 to TRBJ1-1; 7 positions match TRBD1. The V segment lost 5 bases and the J segment 3 bases; nucleotides outside the gene matches: 4. Per the germline V gene, CDR1 is NSHNY and CDR2 is SYGAGN. CDR3 length equals 13 residues. The chain's CDR3 is CASRVQGDTEVFF. The CDR3 bases that were read are TGTGCCAGCAGAGTTCAGGGGGACACAGAAGTCTTC.

On this clone itself: The listed genes are named as in mouse. The sequenced CDR3 bases are TGCACCTGCAGTGGCCGGGACAGGGCTGGAAATACGCTCTAT. It is translated as CTCSGRDRAGNTLY. The complete CDR3 sequence is CTCSGRDRAGNTLYF. The V gene is TRBV1, the J gene TRBJ1-3, with 9 bases aligning to TRBD1. The CDR3 extends 1 residue past the end of the read, so its final part is completed from the germline J gene. The junction had 3 bases not matched to a gene; V was cut back by 4 bases and J by 2 bases. Looked up from germline, CDR1 is NSQYPW and CDR2 is LRSPGD (reference sequence). The length of the CDR3 is 15 residues. Based on the CDR3 plus reference TRBV1 and TRBJ1-3, the full variable domain is VTLLEQNPRWRLVPRGQAVNLRCILKNSQYPWMSWYQQDLQKQLQWLFTLRSPGDKEVKSLPGADYLATRVTDTELRLQVANMSQGRTLYCTCSGRDRAGNTLYFGEGSRLIVV.

To note about this clone: Gene names follow the mouse nomenclature. The DNA ends 1 residue before the CDR3 does, and the rest of the CDR3 is filled in from the germline J gene. The chain couples TRBV3 to TRBJ1-5; D gene unclear. This CDR3 is 15 amino acids long. Germline V gene data show CDR1 as SNHLY and CDR2 as FYNGKV (reference sequence). Trimming removed 5 bases at V and 0 bases at J, with 11 bases between. The sequenced CDR3 bases are TGTGCCAGCAGCAAACAGCCTTATAACAACCAGGCTCCGCTT. Translation: CASSKQPYNNQAPL. The whole CDR3 sequence is CASSKQPYNNQAPLF.

To note about this clone: Mouse germline and gene names are used. Read data end 1 residue before the CDR3 end; the end is taken from the germline J gene. This chain links TRBV3 with TRBJ2-7; D may correspond to TRBD1 or TRBD2 (5 bases each). Germline CDR1 reads SNHLY; CDR2 reads FYNGKV (reference sequence). V was trimmed by 0 bases and J by 0 bases, leaving 6 bases between them. The CDR3 length is 14 residues. CDR3 DNA, as far as it was read: TGTGCCAGCAGCTTAGCCGGGGGCTCCTATGAACAGTAC. The encoded protein is CASSLAGGSYEQY. The whole CDR3 is CASSLAGGSYEQYF.

A remark on this clone: All gene names here are mouse names. The DNA read from the CDR3 is TGTGCCAGCAGTCTTTGGAGCTCCTATGAACAGTAC. Encoded protein: CASSLWSSYEQY. The full CDR3 reads CASSLWSSYEQYF. The chain employs TRBV24 and TRBJ2-7; D is unresolved. The CDR3 extends 1 residue past the end of the read, so its final part is completed from the germline J gene. V was trimmed by 3 bases and J by 0 bases, leaving 6 bases between them. CDR3 length equals 13 residues. Germline CDR1 and CDR2: KGHTA and FRNEEI.

On this clone itself: Genes and germline are mouse. The CDR3 goes on 1 residue after the read ends, and that part is filled in from the germline J gene. V and J are TRBV12-1 and TRBJ2-7; D is possibly TRBD2 (6 bases). Between the trimmed V and J ends, which lost 0 bases and 2 bases, there was a span of 13 bases. The CDR3 is made up of 15 amino acids. CDR1 is SGHSN and CDR2 is HYEKVE in the germline V gene. CDR3 protein: CASSLEELGAYEQYF. The sequenced part of the CDR3 DNA is TGTGCCAGCTCTCTCGAAGAACTGGGCGCCTATGAACAGTAC.

This clone was observed once. Genes and germline are mouse. The CDR3 end falls 1 residue outside the read, so it is completed with the germline J gene. The rearrangement uses TRBV15 and TRBJ2-4, with 10 bases identical to TRBD1. Germline-derived CDR1 and CDR2 are SGHND and FRSKSL. Trimming at V came to 4 bases and at J to 7 bases, leaving 2 bases not matched to a gene. This CDR3 region has 13 residues. Partial CDR3 DNA: TGTGCCAGCAGTTCCGGGACAGGGGACACCTTGTAC. Translating it yields CASSSGTGDTLY. From start to end, the CDR3 is CASSSGTGDTLYF.

Remarks on this clone: Mouse germline and gene names are used. The CDR3 end is not reached by the read, which stops 1 residue before it; the germline J gene fills it in. The chain uses TRBV3 and TRBJ2-7, with 11 bases aligning to TRBD2. Germline lookup yields CDR1 SNHLY and CDR2 FYNGKV (reference sequence). Trimming removed 5 bases from V and 4 bases from J; junction bases left unmatched: 7. The CDR3 extends over 15 amino acids. The sequenced part of the CDR3 DNA is TGTGCCAGCAGCCTTCGGGACTGGGGGAATTATGAACAGTAC. Its protein is CASSLRDWGNYEQY. The full CDR3 is CASSLRDWGNYEQYF.